Below are 21 T cell receptor beta chains sequenced from a single sample in a study of T cell clonotyping in hematopoietic cell transplantation. Clones were read by immunoSEQ multiplex PCR, and TCRdb kept only the in-frame ones, dropping some. The sample has around 4,000 clones; roughly 94% are singletons. This specimen consisted of PBMCs, obtained 30 days after allogeneic stem cell transplant. Receptors originate from a male patient in his fifties who had an allogeneic stem cell transplant from a related donor, so the T cells may come from the graft donor. Some clones in this sample may be carry-over from other donors' samples.

The chain couples TRBV6-5 to TRBJ2-5, with TRBD1 identical over 7 bases. The V gene's germline CDR1 is MNHEY and CDR2 SVGAGI. With V trimmed by 4 bases and J by 5 bases, 10 bases remained unmatched. The CDR3 runs to 15 residues. The CDR3 DNA reads as TGTGCCAGCAGTTCCGGGACAGTTGGGTGGGAGACCCAGTACTTC. It is translated as CASSSGTVGWETQYF.

The V call is TRBV4-1, the J call TRBJ2-7; the match to TRBD2 covers 9 bases. J was trimmed by 6 bases and V by 6 bases; bases with no gene match: 6. The CDR3 runs 13 residues. The V gene's germline CDR1 is MGHRA and CDR2 YSYEKL. The chain's CDR3 is CASSMGLASEQYF. CDR3 nucleotide sequence: TGCGCCAGCAGTATGGGACTAGCTAGCGAGCAGTACTTC.

The chain carries TRBV6-5 and TRBJ1-5; the match to TRBD1 covers 10 bases. Trimming at V came to 4 bases and at J to 3 bases, leaving 6 bases not matched to a gene. Germline V gene sequence: CDR1 MNHEY, CDR2 SVGAGI. This CDR3 region has 16 residues. CDR3 in DNA: TGTGCCAGCAGTTTCGCCGGGACAGGGGTCAATCAGCCCCAGCATTTT. Translating it yields CASSFAGTGVNQPQHF.

The gene calls are TRBV2 and TRBJ2-3, with 13 nucleotides matching TRBD2. Germline V gene lookup returns CDR1 SNHLY and CDR2 FYNNEI. V lost 9 bases and J lost 3; bases outside the gene matches: 6. This CDR3 spans 15 amino acids. The CDR3 nucleotides read TGTGCCAGAACTAGCGGGGGGGCCAAAACAGATACGCAGTATTTT. Protein sequence: CARTSGGAKTDTQYF.

CDR3: CASSSPGLEADTQYF. The CDR3 nucleotides are TGTGCCAGCAGCTCTCCGGGCCTCGAGGCAGATACGCAGTATTTT. The chain combines TRBV7-8 with TRBJ2-3; D unresolved. Germline CDR1 SGHVS, CDR2 FQNEAQ. Trimming left V 4 bases short and J 4 bases short, with 15 bases between. The CDR3 is 15 amino acids.

This sequence joins TRBV4-3 and TRBJ1-2; D call uncertain. CDR3 length: 16 residues. In germline, CDR1 is LGHNA, CDR2 YSLEER. Trimming cost V 0 bases and J 4 bases, with 15 bases left between them. The CDR3 sequence: CASSQEDGARGYGYTF. CDR3 in DNA: TGCGCCAGCAGCCAAGAGGATGGAGCGAGAGGCTATGGCTACACCTTC.

This rearrangement joins TRBV11-2 to TRBJ1-1; 8 positions agree with TRBD1. The ends lost 1 base at V and 4 bases at J; junction bases unmatched: 2. Germline lookup yields CDR1 SGHAT and CDR2 FQNNGV. This CDR3 is 14 amino acids long. CDR3 in DNA: TGTGCCAGCAGCTTAGGACAGGGGAGCACTGAAGCTTTCTTT. It translates to CASSLGQGSTEAFF.

The V gene is TRBV4-2, the J gene TRBJ1-2; a possible D gene is TRBD1 (6 bases). Per the germline V gene, CDR1 is LGHNA and CDR2 is YNFKEQ. Trimming took off 0 bases at V and 5 bases at J, with 7 bases between the two ends. The CDR3 sequence is 13 residues long. The chain's CDR3 is CASSQDQGYGYTF. DNA of the CDR3: TGTGCCAGCAGCCAAGATCAGGGGTATGGCTACACCTTC.

The chain links TRBV4-1 to TRBJ2-1; TRBD2 aligns across 15 bases. The CDR3 runs to 22 residues. With 0 bases clipped from V and 1 base from J, the junction kept 13 bases outside the gene matches. Germline CDR1 reads MGHRA; CDR2 reads YSYEKL. The CDR3 coding sequence is TGCGCCAGCAGCCAAGATCATGGGGCCCGGGGACTAGCGGGGGGTTCCTACAATGAGCAGTTCTTC. Its protein is CASSQDHGARGLAGGSYNEQFF.

This clone was seen once. The CDR3 region is CASSLMGEQFF. The CDR3 coding sequence is TGTGCCAGCAGCTTAATGGGTGAGCAGTTCTTC. The rearrangement joins TRBV7-2 to TRBJ2-1, with D uncertain. From germline, CDR1 is SGHTA and CDR2 FQGNSA. V gave up 2 bases and J gave up 9 bases, with 5 bases separating them. The CDR3 runs 11 residues.

The rearrangement links TRBV2 to TRBJ2-7; tentatively, D is TRBD2 (5 bases). V was cut by 4 bases and J by 4 bases, with 5 bases left in between. Germline V gene sequence: CDR1 SNHLY, CDR2 FYNNEI. CDR3 size: 11 residues. CDR3: CASSVAYEQYF. CDR3 DNA sequence: TGTGCCAGCAGTGTAGCGTACGAGCAGTACTTC.

The rearrangement joins TRBV5-6 to TRBJ2-7; D remains unclear. Trimming removed 3 bases at V and 6 bases at J, with 13 bases between. The CDR3 covers 13 residues. From germline, CDR1 is SGHDT and CDR2 YYEEEE. CDR3 DNA: TGTGCCAGCAGCTCGGACCCCTCGGGCGAGCAGTACTTC. Translation gives CASSSDPSGEQYF.

This clone was counted a single time. The V call is TRBV4-3, the J call TRBJ2-6; D ambiguous. Germline V gene sequence: CDR1 LGHNA, CDR2 YSLEER. The V end lost 0 bases, the J end lost 1 base, and 7 bases lay between the germline ends. The CDR3 extends over 16 amino acids. For the CDR3, the DNA is TGCGCCAGCAGCCAAGAGTTCCCATCTGGGGCCAACGTCCTGACTTTC. This gives the protein CASSQEFPSGANVLTF.

This chain joins TRBV4-3 and TRBJ2-7; 7 positions agree with TRBD1. CDR3 length: 18 amino acids. Germline V gene data show CDR1 as LGHNA and CDR2 as YSLEER. V lost 1 base, J lost 2 bases, and 14 bases stayed unmatched. The CDR3 sequence is CASSQVIPGQPIPYEQYF. For the CDR3, the DNA is TGCGCCAGCAGCCAAGTAATACCGGGACAGCCAATTCCCTACGAGCAGTACTTC.

The V call is TRBV28, the J call TRBJ1-5; D gene unclear. Trimming pared 3 bases from V and 4 bases from J, leaving 4 bases between. Germline CDR1 reads MDHEN; CDR2 reads SYDVKM. There are 12 residues in the CDR3. The CDR3 DNA reads TGTGCCAGCAGTTTCATAAATCAGCCCCAGCATTTT. It is translated as CASSFINQPQHF. Based on the CDR3 plus reference TRBV28 and TRBJ1-5, the full variable domain is DVKVTQSSRYLVKRTGEKVFLECVQDMDHENMFWYRQDPGLGLRLIYFSYDVKMKEKGDIPEGYSVSREKKERFSLILESASTNQTSMYLCASSFINQPQHFGDGTRLSIL.

This sequence joins TRBV28 and TRBJ2-7; no definite D call. From germline, CDR1 is MDHEN and CDR2 SYDVKM. Trimming shortened V by 3 bases and J by 3 bases, and 6 bases separated the two germline ends. This CDR3 contains 12 residues. The CDR3 is CASSLGLYEQYF. The CDR3 nucleotides are TGTGCCAGCAGTTTGGGTCTCTACGAGCAGTACTTC.

Here the CDR3 reads CASSQGGGSTDTQYF. The CDR3 DNA sequence: TGCGCCAGCAGCCAGGGCGGGGGGAGCACAGATACGCAGTATTTT. The chain recombines TRBV4-1 with TRBJ2-3, with 8 bases that match TRBD2. With 3 bases clipped from V and 0 bases from J, the junction kept 2 bases outside the gene matches. The CDR3 sequence is 15 residues long. Germline-derived CDR1 and CDR2 are MGHRA and YSYEKL.

The V call is TRBV25-1, the J call TRBJ1-2; D is unresolved. Germline assignment: CDR1 MGHDK and CDR2 SYGVNS. The CDR3 contains 14 residues. V lost 2 bases to trimming and J lost 8 bases, with 15 bases between them. CDR3 sequence reads: CASSELIPIRGYTF. In nucleotides, the CDR3 is TGTGCCAGCAGTGAACTAATTCCGATCCGAGGCTACACCTTC.

The chain carries TRBV7-3 and TRBJ1-1; possible D gene TRBD1, 6 bases. CDR1 is SGHTA, CDR2 FQGTGA, per germline. CDR3 size: 13 residues. V lost 5 bases and J 1 base, leaving 8 bases between the germline ends. CDR3 residues: CASSTQGNTEAFF. The CDR3 region has the DNA TGTGCCAGCAGCACACAGGGGAACACTGAAGCTTTCTTT. Supplemented by reference TRBV7-3 and TRBJ1-1, the full variable domain reads GAGVSQTPSNKVTEKGKYVELRCDPISGHTALYWYRQSLGQGPEFLIYFQGTGAADDSGLPNDRFFAVRPEGSVSTLKIQRTERGDSAVYLCASSTQGNTEAFFGQGTRLTVV.

This chain links TRBV13 with TRBJ2-7, with D tentatively TRBD1 or TRBD2 (5 bases each). The CDR3 is 15 amino acids. Germline assignment: CDR1 PRHDT and CDR2 FYEKMQ (reference sequence). The ends were cut back, 4 bases at V and 2 bases at J, with 15 bases in the middle. The CDR3 nucleotides are TGTGCCAGCAGCTCTAGTCGGGACGGGGCCTACGAGCAGTACTTC. Amino acid sequence: CASSSSRDGAYEQYF.

The chain joins TRBV6-6 to TRBJ2-7; 9 bases map to TRBD1. Germline CDR1 is MNHNY and CDR2 is SVGAGI (reference sequence). The CDR3 sequence is 14 residues long. With 6 bases clipped from V and 3 bases from J, the junction kept 6 bases outside the gene matches. The chain's CDR3 is CASRASDRGYEQYF. In DNA form, the CDR3 reads TGTGCCAGCAGGGCTTCGGACAGGGGCTACGAGCAGTACTTC.